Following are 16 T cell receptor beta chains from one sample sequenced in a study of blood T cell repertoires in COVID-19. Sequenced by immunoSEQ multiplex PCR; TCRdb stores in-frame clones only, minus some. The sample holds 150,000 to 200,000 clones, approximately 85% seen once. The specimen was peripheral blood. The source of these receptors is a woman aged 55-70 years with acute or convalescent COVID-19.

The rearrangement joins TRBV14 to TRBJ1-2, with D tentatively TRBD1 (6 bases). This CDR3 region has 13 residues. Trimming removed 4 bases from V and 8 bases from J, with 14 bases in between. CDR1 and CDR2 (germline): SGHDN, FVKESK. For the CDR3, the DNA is TGTGCCAGCAGCCCCCAGGACAGAGGAGGCTACACCTTC. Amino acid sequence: CASSPQDRGGYTF.

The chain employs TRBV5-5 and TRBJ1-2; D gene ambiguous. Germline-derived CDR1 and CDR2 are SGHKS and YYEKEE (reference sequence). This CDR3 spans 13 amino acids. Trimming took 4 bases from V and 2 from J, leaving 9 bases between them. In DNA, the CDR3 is TGTGCCAGCAGCCAGCACGGGAACTATGGCTACACCTTC. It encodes CASSQHGNYGYTF.

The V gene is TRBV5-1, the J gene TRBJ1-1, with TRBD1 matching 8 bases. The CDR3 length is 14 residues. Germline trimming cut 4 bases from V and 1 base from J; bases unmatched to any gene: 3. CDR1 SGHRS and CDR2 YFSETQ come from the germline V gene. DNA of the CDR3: TGCGCCAGCAGCCCCGGACAGGGGAACACTGAAGCTTTCTTT. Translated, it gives CASSPGQGNTEAFF.

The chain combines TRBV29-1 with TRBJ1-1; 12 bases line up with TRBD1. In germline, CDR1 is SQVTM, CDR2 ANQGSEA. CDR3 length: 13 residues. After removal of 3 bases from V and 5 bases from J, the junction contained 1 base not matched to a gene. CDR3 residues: CSVEGQGATEAFF. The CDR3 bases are TGCAGCGTTGAGGGACAGGGGGCGACTGAAGCTTTCTTT.

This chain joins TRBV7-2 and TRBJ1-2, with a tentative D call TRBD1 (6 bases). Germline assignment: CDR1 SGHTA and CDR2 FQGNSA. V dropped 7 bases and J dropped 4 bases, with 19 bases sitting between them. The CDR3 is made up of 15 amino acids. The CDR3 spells CASIPGIGQFYGYTF. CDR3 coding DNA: TGTGCCAGCATCCCAGGAATCGGACAGTTCTATGGCTACACCTTC.

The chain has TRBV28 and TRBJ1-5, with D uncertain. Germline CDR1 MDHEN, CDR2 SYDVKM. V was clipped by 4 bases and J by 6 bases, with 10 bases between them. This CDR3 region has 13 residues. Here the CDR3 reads CASSSVAGQPQHF. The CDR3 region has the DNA TGTGCCAGCAGTTCAGTAGCCGGTCAGCCCCAGCATTTT.

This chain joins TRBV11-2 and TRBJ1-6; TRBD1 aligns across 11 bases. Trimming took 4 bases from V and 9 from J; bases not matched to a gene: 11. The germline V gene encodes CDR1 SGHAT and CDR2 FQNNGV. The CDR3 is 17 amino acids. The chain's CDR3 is CASSSIRTGGLGSPLHF. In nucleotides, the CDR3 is TGTGCCAGCAGCTCAATAAGGACAGGGGGCTTAGGTTCACCCCTCCACTTT.

CDR3 sequence: CASSLSGDGELFF. CDR3 nucleotides: TGCGCCAGCAGCTTGAGCGGAGACGGGGAGCTGTTTTTT. This chain connects TRBV5-1 to TRBJ2-2; D might be TRBD2 (5 bases). The V end lost 1 base, the J end lost 7 bases, and 8 bases lay between the germline ends. CDR1 is SGHRS and CDR2 is YFSETQ in the germline V gene. This CDR3 has 13 amino acids.

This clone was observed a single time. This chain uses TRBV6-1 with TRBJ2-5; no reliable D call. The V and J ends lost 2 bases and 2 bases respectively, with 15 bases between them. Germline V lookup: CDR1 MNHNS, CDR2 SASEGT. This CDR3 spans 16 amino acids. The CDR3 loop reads CASSERRNWRQETQYF. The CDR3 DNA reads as TGTGCCAGCAGTGAAAGGCGGAACTGGCGACAAGAGACCCAGTACTTC.

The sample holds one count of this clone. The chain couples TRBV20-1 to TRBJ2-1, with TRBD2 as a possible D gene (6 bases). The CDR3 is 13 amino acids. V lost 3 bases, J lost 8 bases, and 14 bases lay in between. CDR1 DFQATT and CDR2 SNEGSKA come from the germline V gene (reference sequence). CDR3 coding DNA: TGCAGTGCTAGTCTAGCGAGGGTCGATGAGCAGTTCTTC. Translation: CSASLARVDEQFF.

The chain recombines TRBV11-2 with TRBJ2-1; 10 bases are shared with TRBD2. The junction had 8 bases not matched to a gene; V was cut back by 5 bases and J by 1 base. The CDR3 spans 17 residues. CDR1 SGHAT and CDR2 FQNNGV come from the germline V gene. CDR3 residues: CASSPTVAGGSYNEQFF. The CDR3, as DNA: TGTGCCAGCAGCCCGACCGTAGCGGGAGGATCCTACAATGAGCAGTTCTTC.

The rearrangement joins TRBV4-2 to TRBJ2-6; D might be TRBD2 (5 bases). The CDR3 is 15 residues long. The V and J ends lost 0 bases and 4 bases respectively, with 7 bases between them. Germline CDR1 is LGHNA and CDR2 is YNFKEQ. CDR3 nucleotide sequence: TGTGCCAGCAGCCAAGAAGGGAGCGGGGCCAACGTCCTGACTTTC. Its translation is CASSQEGSGANVLTF.

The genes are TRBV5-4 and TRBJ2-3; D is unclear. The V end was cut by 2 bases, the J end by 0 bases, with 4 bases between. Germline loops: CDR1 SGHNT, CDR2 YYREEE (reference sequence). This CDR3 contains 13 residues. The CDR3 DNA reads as TGTGCCAGCAGCTTCCTTAGCACAGATACGCAGTATTTT. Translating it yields CASSFLSTDTQYF.

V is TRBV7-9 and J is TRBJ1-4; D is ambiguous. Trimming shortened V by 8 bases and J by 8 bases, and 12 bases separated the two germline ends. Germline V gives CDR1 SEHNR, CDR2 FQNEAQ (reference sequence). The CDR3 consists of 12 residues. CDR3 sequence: CASGASGEKLFF. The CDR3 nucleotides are TGTGCCAGCGGAGCCTCGGGAGAAAAACTGTTTTTT.

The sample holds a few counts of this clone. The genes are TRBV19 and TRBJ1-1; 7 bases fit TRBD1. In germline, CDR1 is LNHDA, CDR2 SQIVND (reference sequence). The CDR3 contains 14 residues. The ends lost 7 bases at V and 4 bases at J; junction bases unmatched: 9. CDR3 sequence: CASTFQAGGTEAFF. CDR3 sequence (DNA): TGTGCCAGTACCTTTCAGGCAGGGGGCACTGAAGCTTTCTTT. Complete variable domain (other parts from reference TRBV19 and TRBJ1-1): DGGITQSPKYLFRKEGQNVTLSCEQNLNHDAMYWYRQDPGQGLRLIYYSQIVNDFQKGDIAEGYSVSREKKESFPLTVTSAQKNPTAFYLCASTFQAGGTEAFFGQGTRLTVV.

The CDR3, as DNA: TGCGCCAGCAGCCGTCCCGGGACAGGGAACGGGCAGTACTTC. Translated: CASSRPGTGNGQYF. This chain joins TRBV5-1 and TRBJ2-7; 9 bases map to TRBD1. Germline CDR1 reads SGHRS; CDR2 reads YFSETQ. The CDR3 is made up of 14 amino acids. J lost 9 bases, V lost 4 bases, and 11 bases had no gene match.